This T cell receptor beta chain was recovered during a study of blood T cell repertoires in COVID-19. With 7 bases removed from V and 2 bases from J, the gap between germline ends came to 5 bases. This CDR3 is 12 amino acids long. Method: immunoSEQ multiplex PCR; TCRdb's copy keeps in-frame clones and lacks some. The sample lists around 120,000 clones, around 90% seen once, with 3.5% to 4% in the top ten. The sequencing sample was made of peripheral blood. The receptor was derived from a woman aged 55-69 years with COVID-19, enrolled during active disease. The chain combines TRBV12-3 or TRBV12-4 with TRBJ2-2; D is ambiguous. The CDR3 DNA reads as TGTGCCAGCACCTTAAACACCGGGGAGCTGTTTTTT. This sequence encodes CASTLNTGELFF.